The entry that follows covers one TCR beta chain sequence. This sample was taken from a study of blood T cell repertoires in COVID-19. The overall study: COVID-19 samples from acute and convalescent phases originated in the United States, Italy and Spain. PBMCs, B-cell-depleted T cells, or T cells provided the cDNA or gDNA that made up the material.

Original processing methods: Reference gene primers were amplified, and this amplification served to estimate nucleated cell counts. Produced via immunoSEQ multiplex PCR; TCRdb's table is partial and in-frame only. The D gene and trimming were derived from the DNA, and the V and J assignments and clone size from that table. The repertoire holds about 98,000 clones, with more than 75% as singletons. Germline V gene lookup returns CDR1 SNHLY and CDR2 FYNNEI. This CDR3 contains 13 residues. Trimming removed 3 bases at V and 3 bases at J, with 6 bases between. This receptor was obtained from a man aged 50-60 years with acute or convalescent COVID-19. The chain is built from TRBV2 and TRBJ1-5; D is uncertain. The sample was peripheral blood. CDR3 amino acids: CASSDRSNQPQHF. As DNA, the CDR3 is TGTGCCAGCAGTGACAGGTCCAATCAGCCCCAGCATTTT.